The clone carrying this TCR beta chain is a singleton in its sample. Sequencing used immunoSEQ multiplex PCR; TCRdb keeps in-frame clones, though not all of them. The table records 1 million to 1.2 million clones, about 72% of them present only once. These data are taken from a study of shared clonotypes between healthy human individuals. Germline CDR1 is LGHNA and CDR2 is YNFKEQ. The CDR3 totals 13 residues. V lost 2 bases and J lost 10, with 12 bases in between. The sequence derives from a man aged 18 to 29 in good health. Some clones in this sample may be carry-over from other donors' samples. The chain uses TRBV4-2 and TRBJ2-1, with D uncertain. Sequencing was performed on memory CD4+ T cells from PBMCs. Subset denoted: CD45RA-negative fraction. CDR3 sequence (DNA): TGTGCCAGCAGCCAAACCCGACTCATCGAGCAGTTCTTC. It codes for CASSQTRLIEQFF.